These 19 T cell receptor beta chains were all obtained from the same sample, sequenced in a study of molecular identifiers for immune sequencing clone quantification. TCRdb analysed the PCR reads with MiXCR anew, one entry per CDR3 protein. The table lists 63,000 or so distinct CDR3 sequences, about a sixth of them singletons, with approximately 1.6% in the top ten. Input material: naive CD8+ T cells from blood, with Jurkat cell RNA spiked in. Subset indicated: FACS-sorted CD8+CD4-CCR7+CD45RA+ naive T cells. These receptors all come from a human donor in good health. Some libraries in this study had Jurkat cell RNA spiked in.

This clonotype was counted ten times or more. The CDR3 coding sequence is TGTGCCAGCAGCCGACCGGGACAGGGAACCGAGCAGTACTTC. It specifies CASSRPGQGTEQYF. This chain joins TRBV6-5 and TRBJ2-7, with TRBD1 identical over 9 bases. The V gene end was trimmed by 6 bases and the J gene end by 6 bases; junction bases not matched to a gene: 9. Germline loops: CDR1 MNHEY, CDR2 SVGAGI. This CDR3 contains 14 residues.

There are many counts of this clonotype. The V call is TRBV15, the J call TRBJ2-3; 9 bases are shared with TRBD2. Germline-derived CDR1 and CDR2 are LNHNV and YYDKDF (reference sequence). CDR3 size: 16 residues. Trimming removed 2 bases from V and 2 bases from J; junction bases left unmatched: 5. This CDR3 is CATSRLGLAFTDTQYF. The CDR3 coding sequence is TGTGCCACCAGCAGACTAGGACTAGCGTTCACAGATACGCAGTATTTT.

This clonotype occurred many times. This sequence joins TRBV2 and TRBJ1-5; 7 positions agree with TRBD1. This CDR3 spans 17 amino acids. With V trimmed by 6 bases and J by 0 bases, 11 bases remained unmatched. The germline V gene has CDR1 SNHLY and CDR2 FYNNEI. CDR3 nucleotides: TGTGCCAGCAGGAGGACAGGAGACCATTATAGCAATCAGCCCCAGCATTTT. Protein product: CASRRTGDHYSNQPQHF.

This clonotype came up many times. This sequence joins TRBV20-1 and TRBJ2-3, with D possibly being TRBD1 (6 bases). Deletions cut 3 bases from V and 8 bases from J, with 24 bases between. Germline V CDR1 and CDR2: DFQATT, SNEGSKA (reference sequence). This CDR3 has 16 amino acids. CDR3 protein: CSASNPPGSAQGTQYF. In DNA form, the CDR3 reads TGCAGTGCTAGCAACCCTCCGGGTAGCGCACAGGGTACGCAGTATTTT.

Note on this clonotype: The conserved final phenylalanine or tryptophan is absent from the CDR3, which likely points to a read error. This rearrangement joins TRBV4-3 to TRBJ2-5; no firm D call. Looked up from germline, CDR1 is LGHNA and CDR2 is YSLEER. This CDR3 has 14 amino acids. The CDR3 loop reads CTSSQSDVQETQYL. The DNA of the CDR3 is TGCACCAGCAGCCAATCAGACGTGCAAGAGACCCAGTACCTC.

In DNA, the CDR3 is TGTGCCAGCAGCTGGGACTTAAGATCCAATCAGCCCCAGCATTTT. This sequence encodes CASSWDLRSNQPQHF. This chain joins TRBV5-5 and TRBJ1-5; D may be TRBD1 (5 bases). V was cut by 3 bases and J by 3 bases, with 13 bases left in between. Per germline, CDR1 SGHKS and CDR2 YYEKEE (reference sequence). The CDR3 sequence is 15 residues long.

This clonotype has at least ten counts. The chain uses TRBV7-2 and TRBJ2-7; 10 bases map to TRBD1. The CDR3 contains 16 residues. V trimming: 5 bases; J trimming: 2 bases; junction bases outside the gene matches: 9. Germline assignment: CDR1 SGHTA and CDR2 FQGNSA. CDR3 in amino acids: CASSLAPGQGTYEQYF. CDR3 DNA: TGTGCCAGCAGCCTCGCCCCGGGACAGGGGACCTACGAGCAGTACTTC.

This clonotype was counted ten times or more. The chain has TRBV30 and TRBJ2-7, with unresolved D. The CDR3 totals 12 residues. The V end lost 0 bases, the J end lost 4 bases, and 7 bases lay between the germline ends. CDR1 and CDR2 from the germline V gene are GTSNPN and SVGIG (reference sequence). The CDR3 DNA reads TGTGCCTGGAGTGTAGTCGGATACGAGCAGTACTTC. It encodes CAWSVVGYEQYF.

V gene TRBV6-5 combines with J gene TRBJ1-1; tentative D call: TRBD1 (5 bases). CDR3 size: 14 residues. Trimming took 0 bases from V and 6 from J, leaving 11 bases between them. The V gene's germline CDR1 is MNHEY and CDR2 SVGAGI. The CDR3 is CASSYSTGGPEAFF. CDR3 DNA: TGTGCCAGCAGTTACTCGACCGGGGGTCCTGAAGCTTTCTTT.

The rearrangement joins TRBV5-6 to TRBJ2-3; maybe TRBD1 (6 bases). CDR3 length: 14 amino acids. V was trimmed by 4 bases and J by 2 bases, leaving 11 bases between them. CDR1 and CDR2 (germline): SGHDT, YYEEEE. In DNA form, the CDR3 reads TGTGCCAGCAGCGACAGGTTTTTCACAGATACGCAGTATTTT. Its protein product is CASSDRFFTDTQYF.

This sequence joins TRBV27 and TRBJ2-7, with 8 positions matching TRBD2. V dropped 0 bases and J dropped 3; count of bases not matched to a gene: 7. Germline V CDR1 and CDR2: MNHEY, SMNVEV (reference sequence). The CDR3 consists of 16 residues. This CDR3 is CASSLSNSGSGYEQYF. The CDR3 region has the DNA TGTGCCAGCAGTTTATCTAACAGCGGGAGTGGCTACGAGCAGTACTTC.

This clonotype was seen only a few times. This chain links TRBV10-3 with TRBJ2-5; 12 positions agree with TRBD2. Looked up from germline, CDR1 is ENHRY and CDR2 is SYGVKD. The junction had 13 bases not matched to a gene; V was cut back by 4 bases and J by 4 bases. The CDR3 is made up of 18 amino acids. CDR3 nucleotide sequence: TGTGCCATCAGTGGGGGACTAGCGGGCGAAAAGTTGGGAGAGACCCAGTACTTC. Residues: CAISGGLAGEKLGETQYF.

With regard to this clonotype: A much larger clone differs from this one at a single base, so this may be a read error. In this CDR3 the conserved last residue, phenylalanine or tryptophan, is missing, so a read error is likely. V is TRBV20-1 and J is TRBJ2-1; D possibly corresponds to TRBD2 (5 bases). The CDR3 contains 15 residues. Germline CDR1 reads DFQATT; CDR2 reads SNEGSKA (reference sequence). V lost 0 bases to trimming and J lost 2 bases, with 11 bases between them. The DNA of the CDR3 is TGCAGTGCTAGAGATGAGGGCAGTACCTACAATGAGCAGTTCCTC. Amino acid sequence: CSARDEGSTYNEQFL.

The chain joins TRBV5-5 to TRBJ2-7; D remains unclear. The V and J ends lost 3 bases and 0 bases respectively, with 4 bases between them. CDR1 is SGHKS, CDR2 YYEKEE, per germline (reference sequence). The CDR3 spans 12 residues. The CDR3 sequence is CASSWSSYEQYF. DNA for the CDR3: TGTGCCAGCAGCTGGAGCTCCTACGAGCAGTACTTC. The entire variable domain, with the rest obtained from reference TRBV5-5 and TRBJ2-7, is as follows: DAGVTQSPTHLIKTRGQQVTLRCSPISGHKSVSWYQQVLGQGPQFIFQYYEKEERGRGNFPDRFSARQFPNYSSELNVNALLLGDSALYLCASSWSSYEQYFGPGTRLTVT.

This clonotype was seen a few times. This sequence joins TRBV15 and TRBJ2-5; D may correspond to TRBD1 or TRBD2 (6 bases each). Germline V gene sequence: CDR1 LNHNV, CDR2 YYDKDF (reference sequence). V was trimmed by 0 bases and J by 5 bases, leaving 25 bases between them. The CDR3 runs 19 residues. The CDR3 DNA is TGTGCCACCAGCAGAGATTGGGGGGCTAGGCCGTTAGAAAGGGAGACCCAGTACTTC. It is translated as CATSRDWGARPLERETQYF.

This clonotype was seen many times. The chain's CDR3 is CARFARMNTEAFF. CDR3 in DNA: TGCGCCAGGTTCGCCAGGATGAACACTGAAGCTTTCTTT. The chain recombines TRBV23-1 with TRBJ1-1; D unresolved. TRBV23-1 is identified as an open reading frame with a role that is uncertain. The CDR3 is 13 residues long. V dropped 9 bases and J dropped 0 bases, with 11 bases sitting between them.

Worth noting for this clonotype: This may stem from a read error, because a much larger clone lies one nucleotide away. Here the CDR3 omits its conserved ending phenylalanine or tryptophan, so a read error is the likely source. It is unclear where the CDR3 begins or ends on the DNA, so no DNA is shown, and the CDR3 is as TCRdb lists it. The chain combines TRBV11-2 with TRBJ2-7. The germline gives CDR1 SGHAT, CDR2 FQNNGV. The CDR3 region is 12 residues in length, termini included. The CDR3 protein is CASSLDNQERYL.

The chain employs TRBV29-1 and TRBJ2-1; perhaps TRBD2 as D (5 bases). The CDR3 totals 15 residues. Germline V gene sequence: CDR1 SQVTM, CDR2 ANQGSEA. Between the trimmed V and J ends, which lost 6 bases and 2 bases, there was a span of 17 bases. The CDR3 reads CSVVPRGIAYNEQFF. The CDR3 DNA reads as TGCAGCGTCGTGCCAAGAGGGATAGCCTACAATGAGCAGTTCTTC.

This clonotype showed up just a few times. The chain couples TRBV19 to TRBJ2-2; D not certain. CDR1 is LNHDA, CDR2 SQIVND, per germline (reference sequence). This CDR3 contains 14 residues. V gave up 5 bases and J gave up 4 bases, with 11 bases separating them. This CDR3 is CASSRASLTGELFF. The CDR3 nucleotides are TGTGCCAGTAGTCGGGCCAGTCTCACCGGGGAGCTGTTTTTT. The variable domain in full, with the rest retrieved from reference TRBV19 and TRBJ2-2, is DGGITQSPKYLFRKEGQNVTLSCEQNLNHDAMYWYRQDPGQGLRLIYYSQIVNDFQKGDIAEGYSVSREKKESFPLTVTSAQKNPTAFYLCASSRASLTGELFFGEGSRLTVL.